The present TCR beta chain was sequenced within a study of cytomegalovirus exposure and HLA in healthy donors. Study-level information: From some 180 million T cells, an earlier analysis saw 100 million to 140 million unique TCR beta sequences. As released early, the data held about 85 million unique TCRs from HLA-typed donors.

Donors were ostensibly healthy at sampling, although undocumented immune exposures were probable. Details on this clone: The antigen is unknown.

The PCR employed 60 Vbeta primers together with 13 Jbeta primers. Profiled with immunoSEQ multiplex PCR; TCRdb holds only in-frame clones, not every one. This table has roughly 120,000 clones, under 85% appearing once. Per germline, CDR1 PRHDT and CDR2 FYEKMQ (reference sequence). The CDR3 is 14 residues long. Trimming pared 2 bases from V and 2 bases from J, leaving 10 bases between. Study observations and caveats: In a later analysis, CMV-associated beta chains were mostly HLA-associated, it appeared.

The TCR comes from a woman aged 45 to 65 in good health and CMV-seropositive. This rearrangement joins TRBV13 to TRBJ2-7, with TRBD2 as a possible D gene (6 bases). Sequenced sample: PBMCs. Written as DNA, the CDR3 is TGTGCCAGCAGCTTAATCGGGAGTCCCTACGAGCAGTACTTC. Translating gives CASSLIGSPYEQYF. Combining the CDR3 with reference TRBV13 and TRBJ2-7 gives the whole variable domain AAGVIQSPRHLIKEKRETATLKCYPIPRHDTVYWYQQGPGQDPQFLISFYEKMQSDKGSIPDRFSAQQFSDYHSELNMSSLELGDSALYFCASSLIGSPYEQYFGPGTRLTVT.